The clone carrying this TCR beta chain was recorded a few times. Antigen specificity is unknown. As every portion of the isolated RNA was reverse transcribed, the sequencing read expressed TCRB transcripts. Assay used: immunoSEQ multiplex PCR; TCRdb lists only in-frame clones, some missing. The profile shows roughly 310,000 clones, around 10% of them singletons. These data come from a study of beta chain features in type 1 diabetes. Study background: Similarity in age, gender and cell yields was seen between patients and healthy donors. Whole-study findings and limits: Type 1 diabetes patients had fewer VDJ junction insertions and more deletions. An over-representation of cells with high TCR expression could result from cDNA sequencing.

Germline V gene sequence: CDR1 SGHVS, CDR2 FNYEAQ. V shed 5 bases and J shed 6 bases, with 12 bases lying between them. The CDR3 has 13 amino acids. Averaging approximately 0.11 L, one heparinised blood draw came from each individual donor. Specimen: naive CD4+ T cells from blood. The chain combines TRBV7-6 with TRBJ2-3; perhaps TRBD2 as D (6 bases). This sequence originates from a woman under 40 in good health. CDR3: CASSPSGEDTQYF. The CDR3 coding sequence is TGTGCCAGCAGCCCCTCGGGAGAGGATACGCAGTATTTT.